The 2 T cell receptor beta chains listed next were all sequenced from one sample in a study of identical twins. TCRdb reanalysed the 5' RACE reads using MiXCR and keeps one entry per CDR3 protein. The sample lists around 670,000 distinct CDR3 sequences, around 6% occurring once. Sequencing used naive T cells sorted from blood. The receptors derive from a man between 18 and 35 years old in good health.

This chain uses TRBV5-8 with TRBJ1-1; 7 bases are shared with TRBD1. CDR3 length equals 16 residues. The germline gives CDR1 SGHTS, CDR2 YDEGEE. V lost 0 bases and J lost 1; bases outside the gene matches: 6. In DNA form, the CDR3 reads TGTGCCAGCAGCTTGGGGAAGACAGGGTGGAACACTGAAGCTTTCTTT. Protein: CASSLGKTGWNTEAFF.

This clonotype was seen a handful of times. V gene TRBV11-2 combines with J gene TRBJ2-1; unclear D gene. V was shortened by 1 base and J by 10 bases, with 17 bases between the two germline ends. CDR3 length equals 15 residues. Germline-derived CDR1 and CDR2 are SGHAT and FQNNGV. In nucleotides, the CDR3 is TGTGCCAGCAGCTTAGGCACTTCTAGTATCGGGGAGCAGTTCTTC. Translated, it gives CASSLGTSSIGEQFF.